The sequence of this T cell receptor beta chain was determined in a study of blood T cell repertoires in COVID-19. In the study's own analysis: Estimates of nucleated cell counts were drawn from the amplification of reference gene primers. Profiled with immunoSEQ multiplex PCR; TCRdb holds only in-frame clones, not every one. V and J calls and clone size are as listed in that table; D and trimming were resolved from the DNA. The data contain roughly 34,000 clones, less than 95% of them singletons. Trimming took off 1 base at V and 6 bases at J, with 7 bases between the two ends. This CDR3 is 12 amino acids long. Germline V gene sequence: CDR1 MNHEY, CDR2 SVGAGI.

Sequenced input: peripheral blood. The sequence was collected from an elderly man with acute or convalescent COVID-19. This chain uses TRBV6-5 with TRBJ2-7, with TRBD2 as a possible D gene (6 bases). The CDR3 sequence: CASSYWGGEQYF. The CDR3 DNA reads TGTGCCAGCAGTTACTGGGGAGGCGAGCAGTACTTC.